This T cell receptor beta chain is drawn from a study of shared clonotypes between healthy human individuals. The CDR3 extends over 14 amino acids. In germline, CDR1 is LNHDA, CDR2 SQIVND (reference sequence). The junction had 6 bases not matched to a gene; V was cut back by 6 bases and J by 1 base. CD8 cells classed as naive were CD45RO-negative and positively selected for CCR7, excluding terminally differentiated effector memory CD45RA+ cells. Profiling relied on immunoSEQ multiplex PCR, and the TCRdb table lists in-frame clones only, not all of them. The sample includes around 2,100,000 clones, over 85% of them seen just once.

Sample: naive CD8+ T cells sorted from blood. The chain joins TRBV19 to TRBJ2-7; TRBD1 aligns across 7 bases. This TCR came from a man between 18 and 29 years old in good health. CDR3 DNA: TGTGCCAGTAGCCAGGACAGGCAGTCCTACGAGCAGTACTTC. Translated: CASSQDRQSYEQYF.